These T cell receptor beta chains were read from a single sample in a study of shared T cell receptors in the human thymus. This table comes from immunoSEQ multiplex PCR, and its TCRdb copy is limited to in-frame clones, with some not included. The sample lists 700,000 or so clones; roughly 88% were seen once. These sequences were also reported in another study, on human thymus T cells.

Input material: thymocytes. The receptors stem from a girl less than two years old with a congenital heart defect. CDR3s leave out the opening cysteine and the closing phenylalanine or tryptophan. D genes are given only for firm matches.

d_call j_call v_call cdr3_aa
TRBD1 TRBJ1-4 TRBV4-3 ASSQVVGQGATATNEKLF
- TRBJ1-1 TRBV12-5 ASGLPQGGSSH
- TRBJ1-1 TRBV15 ATSRGKKEAF
TRBD1 TRBJ1-1 TRBV4-1 ASSPRRDRVRTEAF
TRBD1 TRBJ1-2 TRBV10-3 AIQGNYGYT
- TRBJ1-1 TRBV20-1 GWGRAF
- TRBJ1-1 TRBV9 ASSVGRGGTEAF
TRBD1 TRBJ2-1 TRBV7-2 ASSLQGQAQF
- TRBJ1-6 TRBV5-8 ASSLTDSSYNSPLH
TRBD2 TRBJ2-7 TRBV29-1 SVELGASGWAGRADEQY
- TRBJ1-1 TRBV4-3 ASSQDREPCKTENTEAF
- TRBJ1-6 TRBV6-1 ASSERGGHSPLH
TRBD1 TRBJ2-7 TRBV7-8 ASSLPRTGAPYEQY
- TRBJ1-2 TRBV6-4 ASTKRGGVSGGYT
- TRBJ1-2 TRBV5-5 ASSFWVAGVYGYT
- TRBJ2-7 TRBV15 ATSRGRGGYEQY
- TRBJ2-1 TRBV5-4 ASSLEENEQF
TRBD2 TRBJ2-5 TRBV14 ASSQAAGEKETQY
- TRBJ1-3 TRBV7-9 ASSFRRNTIY
TRBD1 TRBJ1-2 TRBV6-6 ASSYSIGQGDSGYT
- TRBJ2-3 TRBV7-9 ASSLAPTSTDTQY
- TRBJ2-7 TRBV5-1 ASSLFFVSYEQY
TRBD2 TRBJ2-5 TRBV7-9 ASSLTSGVEDPY
- TRBJ1-6 TRBV6-1 ASSSPGENSPLH
- TRBJ2-1 TRBV19 ASSIREDGGPPEQF
- TRBJ1-1 TRBV30 AWNWIVGATEAF